One T cell receptor beta chain is described in this entry. These data are taken from a study of blood T cell repertoires in COVID-19. V shed 6 bases and J shed 8 bases, with 23 bases lying between them. The V gene's germline CDR1 is SQVTM and CDR2 ANQGSEA. The CDR3 has 14 amino acids. TCRdb's copy holds only in-frame clones and misses some; the assay was immunoSEQ multiplex PCR. This table holds 95,000 to 100,000 clones, about 85% found once. Sequences were obtained from peripheral blood. The chain uses TRBV29-1 and TRBJ2-7, with D uncertain. This receptor was taken from a woman aged 70 to 79 with active or convalescent COVID-19. This CDR3 is CSVGSMGGTSQQYF. In DNA, the CDR3 is TGCAGCGTCGGGTCAATGGGTGGCACATCACAGCAGTACTTC.